The 3 T cell receptor beta chains reported below all come from one sample, sequenced in a study of cytotoxic CD8 clonotypes in ibrutinib-treated CLL. Repertoires were generated with immunoSEQ multiplex PCR, while TCRdb's copy carries only in-frame clones and drops some. Of roughly 180,000 clones in the sample, under 90% were seen once. Source: PBMCs, taken after 24 months of ibrutinib treatment. The receptors derive from a human donor with chronic lymphocytic leukemia.

Judged by abundance, this clone is medium-sized. V and J are TRBV7-3 and TRBJ2-7; D gene uncertain. This CDR3 is 15 amino acids long. The V gene's germline CDR1 is SGHTA and CDR2 FQGTGA. The V end lost 5 bases, the J end lost 0 bases, and 14 bases lay between the germline ends. Here the CDR3 reads CASSRLGLPSYEQYF. As DNA, the CDR3 is TGTGCCAGCAGCCGCCTGGGTCTTCCCTCCTACGAGCAGTACTTC.

The J gene is TRBJ1-1, the V gene TRBV9; 8 bases agree with TRBD1. The germline V gene has CDR1 SGDLS and CDR2 YYNGEE. The CDR3 runs to 16 residues. V dropped 1 base and J dropped 3; count of bases not matched to a gene: 8. DNA of the CDR3: TGTGCCAGCAGCGTATTGGCAGGGGGCGGGTACACTGAAGCTTTCTTT. Translating it yields CASSVLAGGGYTEAFF.

The chain joins TRBV2 to TRBJ1-6, with 7 bases lining up with TRBD1. CDR1 is SNHLY, CDR2 FYNNEI, per germline. This CDR3 region has 15 residues. Germline trimming cut 4 bases from V and 5 bases from J; bases unmatched to any gene: 5. The CDR3 region is CASSGAGTDNSPLHF. The DNA of the CDR3 is TGTGCCAGCAGTGGAGCCGGGACAGATAATTCACCCCTCCACTTT.